These T cell receptor beta chains were read from a single sample in a study of human T cells and chemical hapten exposure. TCRdb used MiXCR to reprocess the RACE reads, holding one entry per CDR3 protein. The sample lists some 50,000 distinct CDR3 sequences; roughly 4% were seen once. The sequencing input was whole blood. The receptor set was obtained from a female donor in good health. Some clones in this sample may be carry-over from other donors' samples. CDR3s include the opening cysteine and the closing phenylalanine or tryptophan. A D gene is named only where the DNA matches it firmly. Size is stated for part of the rows, as once, few or many counts, or as a class when the clone is expanded.

abundance	v_gene	d_gene	j_gene	CDR3nt	CDR3aa
many	TRBV27	TRBD2	TRBJ2-3	TGTGCCAGCAGTTCACCACTAGCGGGGGGGCTAAATACGCAGTATTTT	CASSSPLAGGLNTQYF
many	TRBV4-2	-	TRBJ1-6	TGTGCCAGCAGCCCCTCAGGCTATAATTCACCCCTCCACTTT	CASSPSGYNSPLHF
-	TRBV20-1	-	TRBJ2-5	TGCAGTGCTGCCGGGACCGAAGAGACCCAGTACTTC	CSAAGTEETQYF
many	TRBV29-1	TRBD1	TRBJ1-6	TGCAGCGTTGGACAGGGAGGGAATTCACCCCTCCACTTT	CSVGQGGNSPLHF
many	TRBV15	-	TRBJ2-2	TGTGCCACCAGCAGAGATCATACGAACACCGGGGAGCTGTTTTTT	CATSRDHTNTGELFF
-	TRBV3-1	-	TRBJ2-1	TGTGCCAGCAGCCAAGATCGATGGGGGGCTCTCTACAATGAGCAGTTCTTC	CASSQDRWGALYNEQFF
many	TRBV12-3/TRBV12-4	TRBD2	TRBJ2-3	TGTGCCAGCCACATGGGGGGGGATACGCAGTATTTT	CASHMGGDTQYF
few	TRBV10-3	TRBD2	TRBJ2-3	TGTGCCATCACTTTTCGGGGGGGCAGCACAGATACGCAGTATTTT	CAITFRGGSTDTQYF
many	TRBV29-1	TRBD2	TRBJ2-3	TGCAGCGTTGAAGATCCGGGGCGTAGCGGGGCGGTCCCCACGCAGTATTTT	CSVEDPGRSGAVPTQYF
many	TRBV20-1	-	TRBJ1-4	TGCAGTGCTGTCCTTGCAACTAATGAAAAACTGTTTTTT	CSAVLATNEKLFF
many	TRBV18	TRBD1	TRBJ2-7	TGTGCCAGCTCACCGCCGGTGGGACAGGGGGCGGGCGAGCAGTACTTC	CASSPPVGQGAGEQYF
many	TRBV7-9	-	TRBJ1-1	TGTGCCAGCAGTCATACTGTGAACACTGAAGCTTTCTTT	CASSHTVNTEAFF
-	TRBV5-4	-	TRBJ1-2	TGTGCCAGCAGCATAGGGGGTGCCCTGGGCTACACCTTC	CASSIGGALGYTF
many	TRBV2	-	TRBJ2-7	TGTGCCAGCAGTGAACCCCAGGGGATGCTCTCCTACGAGCAGTACTTC	CASSEPQGMLSYEQYF
many	TRBV7-6	-	TRBJ2-1	TGTGCCAGCAGCTTTATTAGTAGGGGGTTCGGGCCGGAAAAGTTCTTC	CASSFISRGFGPEKFF
many	TRBV6-6	-	TRBJ2-7	TGTGCCAGCAGTTCCGCGAGCTCCTACGAGCAGTACTTC	CASSSASSYEQYF
many	TRBV10-3	TRBD2	TRBJ2-3	TGTGCCATCAGTACTAGCGGGATTAATACGCAGTATTTT	CAISTSGINTQYF
-	TRBV2	-	TRBJ1-1	TGTGCCAGCAGTGTAGGGGATGTTGGCACTGAAGCTTTCTTT	CASSVGDVGTEAFF